This T cell receptor (beta chain) was profiled in a study of blood T cell repertoires in COVID-19. For the study at large: The United States, Italy and Spain provided the acute and convalescent COVID-19 samples. PBMCs, B-cell-depleted T cells, or T cells provided the cDNA or gDNA that made up the material.

The CDR3 contains 11 residues. CDR1 is GTSNPN, CDR2 SVGIG, per germline (reference sequence). The ends were cut back, 0 bases at V and 7 bases at J, with 6 bases in the middle. Authors' processing steps: The authors estimated nucleated cell counts from reference gene primer amplification. Assay used: immunoSEQ multiplex PCR; TCRdb lists only in-frame clones, some missing. V, J and clone size are taken as reported in that table, and D and trimming were inferred from the DNA itself. The repertoire holds about 59,000 clones, with 91% as singletons. The chain is built from TRBV30 and TRBJ1-1; a possible D gene is TRBD1 (5 bases). Sample: peripheral blood. The source of this sequence is a human donor in a cohort sampled during active COVID-19. The CDR3 is CAWSVQGEAFF. Here the CDR3 DNA reads TGTGCCTGGAGTGTGCAGGGTGAAGCTTTCTTT.